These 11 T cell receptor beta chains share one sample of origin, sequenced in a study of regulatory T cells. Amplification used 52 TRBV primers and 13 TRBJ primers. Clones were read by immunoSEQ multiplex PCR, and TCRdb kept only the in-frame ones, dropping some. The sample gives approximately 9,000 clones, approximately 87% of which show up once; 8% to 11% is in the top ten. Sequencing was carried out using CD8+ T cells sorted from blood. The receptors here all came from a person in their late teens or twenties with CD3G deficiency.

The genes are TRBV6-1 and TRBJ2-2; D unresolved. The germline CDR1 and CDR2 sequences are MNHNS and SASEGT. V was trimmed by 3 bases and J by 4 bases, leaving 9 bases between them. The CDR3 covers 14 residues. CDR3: CASSDGPATGELFF. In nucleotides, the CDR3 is TGTGCCAGCAGTGATGGACCGGCCACCGGGGAGCTGTTTTTT.

CDR3: CASSSRLAGDPDTQYF. CDR3 nucleotide sequence: TGCGCCAGCAGCTCCCGGCTAGCGGGGGACCCAGATACGCAGTATTTT. The rearrangement joins TRBV5-1 to TRBJ2-3; 10 nucleotides line up with TRBD2. V gave up 3 bases and J gave up 4 bases; unmatched junction bases: 8. The CDR3 has 16 amino acids. Germline CDR1 reads SGHRS; CDR2 reads YFSETQ.

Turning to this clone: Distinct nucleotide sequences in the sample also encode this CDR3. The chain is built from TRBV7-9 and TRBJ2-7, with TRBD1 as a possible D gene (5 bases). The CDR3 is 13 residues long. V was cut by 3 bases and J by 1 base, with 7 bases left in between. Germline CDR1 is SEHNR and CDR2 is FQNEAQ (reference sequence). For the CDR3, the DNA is TGTGCCAGCAGCTTGTCAGGGTCCTACGAGCAGTACTTC. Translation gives CASSLSGSYEQYF. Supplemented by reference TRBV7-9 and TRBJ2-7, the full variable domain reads DTGVSQNPRHKITKRGQNVTFRCDPISEHNRLYWYRQTLGQGPEFLTYFQNEAQLEKSRLLSDRFSAERPKGSFSTLEIQRTEQGDSAMYLCASSLSGSYEQYFGPGTRLTVT.

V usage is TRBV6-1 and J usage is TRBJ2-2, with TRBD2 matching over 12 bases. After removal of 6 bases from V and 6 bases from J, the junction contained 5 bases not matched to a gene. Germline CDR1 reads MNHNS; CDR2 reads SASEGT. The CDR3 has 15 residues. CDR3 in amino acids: CASSLTSGGPGELFF. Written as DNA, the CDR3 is TGTGCCAGCAGCCTGACTAGCGGGGGACCCGGGGAGCTGTTTTTT.

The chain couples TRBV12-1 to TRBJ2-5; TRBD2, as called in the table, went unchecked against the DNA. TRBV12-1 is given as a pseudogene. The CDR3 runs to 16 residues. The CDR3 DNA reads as TGTGCCAGCAGCTTCCGGACTACCCCTGAGCAAGAGACCCAGTACTTC. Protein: CASSFRTTPEQETQYF.

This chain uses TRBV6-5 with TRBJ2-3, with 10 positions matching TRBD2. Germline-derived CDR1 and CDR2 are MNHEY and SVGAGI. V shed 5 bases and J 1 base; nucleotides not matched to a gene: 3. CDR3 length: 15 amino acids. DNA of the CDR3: TGTGCCAGCAGTCTAGCGGGGGCCGGCACAGATACGCAGTATTTT. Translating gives CASSLAGAGTDTQYF.

The CDR3, as DNA: TGTGCCAGCTCCCACAGACTTACCTACGAGCAGTACTTC. Amino acid sequence: CASSHRLTYEQYF. The chain combines TRBV6-1 with TRBJ2-7, with D unresolved. This CDR3 region has 13 residues. With 8 bases removed from V and 2 bases from J, the gap between germline ends came to 13 bases. Germline CDR1 is MNHNS and CDR2 is SASEGT.

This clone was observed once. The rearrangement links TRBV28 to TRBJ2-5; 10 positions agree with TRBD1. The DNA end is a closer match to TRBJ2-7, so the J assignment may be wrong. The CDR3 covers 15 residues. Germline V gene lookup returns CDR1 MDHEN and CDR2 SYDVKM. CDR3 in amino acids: CASSTPSDRGYEQYF. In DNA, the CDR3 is TGTGCCAGCAGCACGCCATCGGACAGGGGGTACGAGCAGTACTTC.

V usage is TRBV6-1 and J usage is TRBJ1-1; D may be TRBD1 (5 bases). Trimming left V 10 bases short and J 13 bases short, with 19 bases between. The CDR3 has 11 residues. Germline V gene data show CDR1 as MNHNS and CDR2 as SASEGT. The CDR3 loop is CATFHRDRVFF. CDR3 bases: TGTGCCACCTTCCACCGGGACCGAGTTTTCTTT.

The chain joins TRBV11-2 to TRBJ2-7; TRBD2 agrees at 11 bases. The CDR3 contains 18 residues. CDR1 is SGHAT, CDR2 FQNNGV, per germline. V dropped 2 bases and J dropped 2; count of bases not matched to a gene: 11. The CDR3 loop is CASSLPPLLAGETYEQYF. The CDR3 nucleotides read TGTGCCAGCAGCTTACCCCCCTTACTAGCGGGAGAAACCTACGAGCAGTACTTC.

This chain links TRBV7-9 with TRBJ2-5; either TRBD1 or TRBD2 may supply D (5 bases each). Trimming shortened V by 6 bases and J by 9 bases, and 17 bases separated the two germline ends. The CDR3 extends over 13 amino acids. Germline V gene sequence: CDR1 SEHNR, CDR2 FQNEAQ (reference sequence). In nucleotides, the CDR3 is TGTGCCAGCAGTCGGGACCCCGAGCTGGCCCAGTACTTC. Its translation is CASSRDPELAQYF.